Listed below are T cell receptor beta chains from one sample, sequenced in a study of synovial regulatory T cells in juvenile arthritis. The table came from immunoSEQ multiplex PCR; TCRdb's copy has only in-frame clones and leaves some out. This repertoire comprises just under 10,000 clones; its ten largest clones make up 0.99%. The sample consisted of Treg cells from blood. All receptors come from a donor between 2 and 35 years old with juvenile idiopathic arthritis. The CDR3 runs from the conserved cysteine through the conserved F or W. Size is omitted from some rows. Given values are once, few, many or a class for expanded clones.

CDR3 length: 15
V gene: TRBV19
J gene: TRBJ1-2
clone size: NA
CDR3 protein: CATTTGPVGTYGYTF

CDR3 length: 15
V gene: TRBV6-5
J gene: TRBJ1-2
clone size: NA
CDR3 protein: CASSHFRTGLYGYTF

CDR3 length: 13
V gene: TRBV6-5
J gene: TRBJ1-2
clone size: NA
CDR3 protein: CASSYSLGYGYTF

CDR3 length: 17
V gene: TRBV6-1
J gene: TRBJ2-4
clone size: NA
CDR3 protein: CASSGSSGTLAKNIQYF

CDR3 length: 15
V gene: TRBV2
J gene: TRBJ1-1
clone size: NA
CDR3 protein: CASQQDGGINTEAFF

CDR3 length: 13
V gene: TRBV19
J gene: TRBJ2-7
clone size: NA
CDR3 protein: CASIGAGPYEQYF

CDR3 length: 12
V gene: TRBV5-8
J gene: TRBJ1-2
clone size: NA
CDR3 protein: CASSFKNYGYTF

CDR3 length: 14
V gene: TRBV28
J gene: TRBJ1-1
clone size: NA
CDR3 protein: CASSLLGLNTEAFF

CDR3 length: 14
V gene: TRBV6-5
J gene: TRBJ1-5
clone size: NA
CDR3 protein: CASSPDRGSQPQHF

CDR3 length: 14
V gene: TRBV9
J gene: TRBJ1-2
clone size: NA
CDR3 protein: CASSSGPGNYGYTF

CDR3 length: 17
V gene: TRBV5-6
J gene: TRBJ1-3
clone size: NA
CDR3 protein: CASSLRGGPGSGNTIYF

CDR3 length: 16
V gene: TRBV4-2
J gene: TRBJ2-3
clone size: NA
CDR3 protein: CASSQGPLAGVDTQYF

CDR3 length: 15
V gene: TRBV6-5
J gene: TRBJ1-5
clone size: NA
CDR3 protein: CASSYRGESNQPQHF

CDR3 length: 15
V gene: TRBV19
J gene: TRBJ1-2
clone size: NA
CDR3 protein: CASRKEGQAYYGYTF

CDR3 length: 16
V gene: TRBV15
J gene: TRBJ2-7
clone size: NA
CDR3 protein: CATSSDTSGGTYEQYF

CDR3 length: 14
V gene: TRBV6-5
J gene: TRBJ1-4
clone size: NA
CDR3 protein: CASSYRTGYEKLFF

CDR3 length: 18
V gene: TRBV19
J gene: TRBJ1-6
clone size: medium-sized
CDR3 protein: CASSKGATSSSYNSPLHF

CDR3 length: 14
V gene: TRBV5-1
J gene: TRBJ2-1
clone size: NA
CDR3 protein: CASSFTGSYNEQFF

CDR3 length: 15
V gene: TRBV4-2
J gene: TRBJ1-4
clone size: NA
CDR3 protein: CASSQGGAVREKLFF

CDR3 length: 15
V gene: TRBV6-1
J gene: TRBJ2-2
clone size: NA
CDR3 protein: CASSIMWGATGELFF

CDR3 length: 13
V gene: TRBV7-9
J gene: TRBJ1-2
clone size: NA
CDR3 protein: CASSLAPSYGYTF

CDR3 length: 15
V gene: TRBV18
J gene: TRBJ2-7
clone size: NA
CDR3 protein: CASSSGQGEAYEQYF

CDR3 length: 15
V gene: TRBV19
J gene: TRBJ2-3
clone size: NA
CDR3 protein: CASTLWGTSTDTQYF

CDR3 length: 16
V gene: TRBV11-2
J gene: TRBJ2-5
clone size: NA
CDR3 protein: CASSWGTKTDQETQYF

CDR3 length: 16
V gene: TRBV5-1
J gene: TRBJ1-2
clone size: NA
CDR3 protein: CASSLDYGQAIYGYTF

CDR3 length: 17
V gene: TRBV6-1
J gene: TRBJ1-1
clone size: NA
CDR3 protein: CASSDLTGTGGVTEAFF

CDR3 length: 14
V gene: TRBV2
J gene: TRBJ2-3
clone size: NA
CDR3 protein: CAGSKGLRADTQYF

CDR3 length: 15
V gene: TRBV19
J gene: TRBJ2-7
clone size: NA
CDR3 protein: CASSLRQGPVYEQYF

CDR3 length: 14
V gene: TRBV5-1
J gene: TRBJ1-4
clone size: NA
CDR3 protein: CASSLGQVNEKLFF

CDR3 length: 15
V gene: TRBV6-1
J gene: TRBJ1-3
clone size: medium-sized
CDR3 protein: CASSEAGLSGNTIYF

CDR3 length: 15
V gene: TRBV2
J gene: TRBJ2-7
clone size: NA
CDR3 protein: CASSTGAPLTYEQYF

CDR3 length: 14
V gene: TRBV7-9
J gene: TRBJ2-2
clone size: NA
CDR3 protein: CASSLGQITGELFF

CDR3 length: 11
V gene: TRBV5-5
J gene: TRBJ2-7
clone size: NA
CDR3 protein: CASSWAYEQYF

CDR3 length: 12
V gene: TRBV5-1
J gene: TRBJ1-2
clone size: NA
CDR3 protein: CASSSRGMGYTF

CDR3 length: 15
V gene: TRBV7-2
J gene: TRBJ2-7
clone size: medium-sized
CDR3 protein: CASSLRLAGGREQYF

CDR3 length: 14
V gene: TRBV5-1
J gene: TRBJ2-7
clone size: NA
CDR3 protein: CASSLELYSYEQYF

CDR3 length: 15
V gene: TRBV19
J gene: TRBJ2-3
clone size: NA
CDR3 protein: CASSVSGASTDTQYF

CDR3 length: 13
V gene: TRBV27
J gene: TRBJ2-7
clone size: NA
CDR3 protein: CASSPQRQPEQYF

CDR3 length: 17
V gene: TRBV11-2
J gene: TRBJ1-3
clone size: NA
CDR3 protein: CASSTRPTGVSGNTIYF

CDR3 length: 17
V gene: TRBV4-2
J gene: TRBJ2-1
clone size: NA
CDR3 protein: CASSPGTGLAGSDEQFF

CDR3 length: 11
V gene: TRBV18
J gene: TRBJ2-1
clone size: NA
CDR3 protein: CASSPNNEQFF

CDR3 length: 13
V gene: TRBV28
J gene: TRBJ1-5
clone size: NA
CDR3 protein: CASTPGRNQPQHF

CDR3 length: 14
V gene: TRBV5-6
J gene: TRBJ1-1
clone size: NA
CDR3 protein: CASSTKGGNTEAFF

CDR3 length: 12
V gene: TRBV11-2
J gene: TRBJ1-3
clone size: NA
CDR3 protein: CASSKTAGNIYF

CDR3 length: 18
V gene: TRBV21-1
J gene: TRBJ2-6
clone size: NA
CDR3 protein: CASSIRDRVTSGANVLTF

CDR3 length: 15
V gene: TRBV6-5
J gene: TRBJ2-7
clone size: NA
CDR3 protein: CASSYRQGYFYEQYF

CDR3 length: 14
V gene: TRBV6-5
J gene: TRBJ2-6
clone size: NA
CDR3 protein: CASRRLSGANVLTF

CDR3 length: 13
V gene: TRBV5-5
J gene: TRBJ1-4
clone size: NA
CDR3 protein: CASSLPTGEKLFF

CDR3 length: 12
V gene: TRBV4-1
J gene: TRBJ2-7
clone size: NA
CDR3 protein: CASSQVGYEQYF

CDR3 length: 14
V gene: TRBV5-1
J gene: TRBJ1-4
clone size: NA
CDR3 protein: CASSWQGGNEKLFF

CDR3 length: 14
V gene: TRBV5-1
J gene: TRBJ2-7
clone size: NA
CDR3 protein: CASTGRGVSYEQYF

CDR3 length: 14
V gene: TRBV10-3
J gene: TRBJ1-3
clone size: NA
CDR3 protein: CAIRPGEVGNTIYF

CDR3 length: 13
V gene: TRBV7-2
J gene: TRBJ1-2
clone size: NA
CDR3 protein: CASSRAVNYGYTF